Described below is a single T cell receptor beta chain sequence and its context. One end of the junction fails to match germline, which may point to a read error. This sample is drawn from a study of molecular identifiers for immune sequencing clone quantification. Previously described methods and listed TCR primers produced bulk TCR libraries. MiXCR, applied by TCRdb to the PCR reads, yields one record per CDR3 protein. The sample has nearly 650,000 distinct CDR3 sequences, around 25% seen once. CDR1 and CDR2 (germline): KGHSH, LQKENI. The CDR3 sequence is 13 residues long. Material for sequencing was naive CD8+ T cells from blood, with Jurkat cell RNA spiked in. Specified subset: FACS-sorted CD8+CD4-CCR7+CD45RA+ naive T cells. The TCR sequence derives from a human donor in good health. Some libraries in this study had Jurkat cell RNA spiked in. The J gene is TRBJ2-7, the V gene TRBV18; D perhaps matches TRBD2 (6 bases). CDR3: CVSSPFGGYEQYF. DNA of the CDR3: TGTGTCAGCTCACCCTTCGGGGGTTACGAGCAGTACTTC.